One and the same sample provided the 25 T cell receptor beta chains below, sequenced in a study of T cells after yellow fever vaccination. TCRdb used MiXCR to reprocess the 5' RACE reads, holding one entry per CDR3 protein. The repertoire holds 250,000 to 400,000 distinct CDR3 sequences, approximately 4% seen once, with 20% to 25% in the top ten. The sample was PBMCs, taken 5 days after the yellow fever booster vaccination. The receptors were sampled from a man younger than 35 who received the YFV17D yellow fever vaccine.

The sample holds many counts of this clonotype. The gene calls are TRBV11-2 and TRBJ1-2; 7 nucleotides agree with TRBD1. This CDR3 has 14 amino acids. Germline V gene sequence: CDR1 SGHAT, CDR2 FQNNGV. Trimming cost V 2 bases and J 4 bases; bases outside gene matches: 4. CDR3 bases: TGTGCCAGCAGCTTATCGACAGGGTCCTATGGCTACACCTTC. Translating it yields CASSLSTGSYGYTF.

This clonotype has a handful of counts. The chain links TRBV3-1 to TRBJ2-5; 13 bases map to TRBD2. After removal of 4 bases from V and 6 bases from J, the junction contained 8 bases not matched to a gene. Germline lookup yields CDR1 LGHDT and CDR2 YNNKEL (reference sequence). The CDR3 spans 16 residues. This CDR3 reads CASSPAGLAGLKTQYF. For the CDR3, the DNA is TGTGCCAGCAGCCCGGCGGGACTAGCGGGGTTAAAGACCCAGTACTTC.

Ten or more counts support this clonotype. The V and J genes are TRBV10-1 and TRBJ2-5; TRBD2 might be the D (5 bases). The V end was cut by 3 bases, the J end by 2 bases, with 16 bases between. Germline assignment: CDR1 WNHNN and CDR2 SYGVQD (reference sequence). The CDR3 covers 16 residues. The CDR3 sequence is CASSEYDSGGQETQYF. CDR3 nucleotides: TGCGCCAGCAGTGAATACGACTCAGGAGGACAAGAGACCCAGTACTTC.

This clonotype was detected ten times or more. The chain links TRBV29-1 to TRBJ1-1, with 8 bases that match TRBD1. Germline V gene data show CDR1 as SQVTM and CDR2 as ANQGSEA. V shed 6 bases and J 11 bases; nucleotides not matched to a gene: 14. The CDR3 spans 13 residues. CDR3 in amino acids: CSVSQGARARAFF. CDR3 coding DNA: TGCAGCGTGAGCCAGGGGGCGCGGGCTCGGGCTTTCTTT.

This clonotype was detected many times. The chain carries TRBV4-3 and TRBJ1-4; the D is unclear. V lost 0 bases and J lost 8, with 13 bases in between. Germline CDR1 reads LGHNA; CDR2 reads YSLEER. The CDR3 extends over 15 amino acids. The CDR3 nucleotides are TGCGCCAGCAGCCAAGATGTCCTCACTGGGGAAAAACTGTTTTTT. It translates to CASSQDVLTGEKLFF.

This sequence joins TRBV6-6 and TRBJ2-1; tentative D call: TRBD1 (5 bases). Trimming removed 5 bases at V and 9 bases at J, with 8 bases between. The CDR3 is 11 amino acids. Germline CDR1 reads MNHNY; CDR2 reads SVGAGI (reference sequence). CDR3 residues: CASSPRAEQFF. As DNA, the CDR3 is TGTGCCAGCAGTCCCAGGGCTGAGCAGTTCTTC.

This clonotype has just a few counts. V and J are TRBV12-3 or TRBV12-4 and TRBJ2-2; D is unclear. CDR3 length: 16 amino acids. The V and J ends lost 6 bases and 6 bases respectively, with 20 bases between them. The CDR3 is CASSNLMYRASGELFF. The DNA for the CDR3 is TGTGCCAGCAGCAACCTTATGTATCGGGCGTCCGGGGAGCTGTTTTTT.

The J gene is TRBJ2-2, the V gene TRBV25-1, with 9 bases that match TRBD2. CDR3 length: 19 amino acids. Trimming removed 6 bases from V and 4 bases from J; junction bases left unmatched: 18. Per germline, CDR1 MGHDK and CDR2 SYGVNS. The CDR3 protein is CASSEGVVSGGRGTGELFF. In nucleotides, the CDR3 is TGTGCCAGCAGCGAAGGCGTGGTGAGCGGGGGGCGTGGCACCGGGGAGCTGTTTTTT.

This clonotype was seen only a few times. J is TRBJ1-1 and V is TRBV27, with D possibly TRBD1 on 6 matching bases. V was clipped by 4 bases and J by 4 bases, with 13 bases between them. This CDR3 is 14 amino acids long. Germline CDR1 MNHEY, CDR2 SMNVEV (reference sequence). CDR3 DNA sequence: TGTGCCAGCAGTTCGAGTCGGACAGCCACTGAAGCTTTCTTT. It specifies CASSSSRTATEAFF.

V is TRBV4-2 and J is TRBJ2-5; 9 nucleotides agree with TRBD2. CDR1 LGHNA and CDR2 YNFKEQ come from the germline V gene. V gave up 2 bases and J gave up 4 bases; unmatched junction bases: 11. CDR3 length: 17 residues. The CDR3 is CASSQWGAGGQRETQYF. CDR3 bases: TGTGCCAGCAGCCAATGGGGTGCGGGGGGGCAACGAGAGACCCAGTACTTC.

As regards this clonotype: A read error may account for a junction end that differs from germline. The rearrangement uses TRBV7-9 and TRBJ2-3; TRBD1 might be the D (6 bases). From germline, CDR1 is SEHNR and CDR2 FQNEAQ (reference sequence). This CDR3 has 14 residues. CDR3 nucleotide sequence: TGTGCCAGCTGTGGACAGAAGTGGACAGATACGCCGTATTTT. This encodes CASCGQKWTDTPYF.

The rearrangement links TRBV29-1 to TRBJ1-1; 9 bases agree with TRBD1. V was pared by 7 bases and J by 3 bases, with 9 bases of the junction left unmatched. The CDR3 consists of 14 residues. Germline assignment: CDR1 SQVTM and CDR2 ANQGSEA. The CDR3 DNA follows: TGCAGCGCCACACCCGGGACAGGGTACACTGAAGCTTTCTTT. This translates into CSATPGTGYTEAFF.

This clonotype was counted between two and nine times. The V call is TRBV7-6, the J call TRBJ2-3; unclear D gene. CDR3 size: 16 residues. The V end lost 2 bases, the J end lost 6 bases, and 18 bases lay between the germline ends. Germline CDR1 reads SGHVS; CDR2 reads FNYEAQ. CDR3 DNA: TGTGCCAGCAGCTTAAGTCCCCCATCGGCATATGATACGCAGTATTTT. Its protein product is CASSLSPPSAYDTQYF.

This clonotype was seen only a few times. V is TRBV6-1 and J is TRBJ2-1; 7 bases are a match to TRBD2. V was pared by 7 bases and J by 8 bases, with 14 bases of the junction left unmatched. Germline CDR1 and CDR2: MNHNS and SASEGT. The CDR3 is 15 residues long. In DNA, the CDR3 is TGTGCCAGCACCCCAGGGACGTCCCGGGGGGATGAGCAGTTCTTC. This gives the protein CASTPGTSRGDEQFF.

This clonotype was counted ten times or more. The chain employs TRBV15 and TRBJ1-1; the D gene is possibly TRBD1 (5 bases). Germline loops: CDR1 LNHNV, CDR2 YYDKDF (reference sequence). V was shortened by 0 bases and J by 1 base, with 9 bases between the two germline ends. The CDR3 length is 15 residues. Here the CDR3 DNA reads TGTGCCACCAGCAGAGATTTGGGGGGGAACACTGAAGCTTTCTTT. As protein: CATSRDLGGNTEAFF.

The DNA for the CDR3 is TGTGCCAGCGTGGGAGTAAGTGGCTACACCTTC. It yields the protein CASVGVSGYTF. The V and J genes are TRBV6-2 or TRBV6-3 and TRBJ1-2; D gene ambiguous. The CDR3 length is 11 residues. The germline V gene encodes CDR1 MNHEY and CDR2 SVGEGT. Trimming cost V 8 bases and J 7 bases, with 11 bases left between them.

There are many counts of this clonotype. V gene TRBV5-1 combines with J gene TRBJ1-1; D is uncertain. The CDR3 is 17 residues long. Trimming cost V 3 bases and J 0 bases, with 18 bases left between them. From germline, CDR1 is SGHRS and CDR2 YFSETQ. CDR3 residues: CASSYLGAKSMNTEAFF. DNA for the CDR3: TGCGCCAGCAGCTACTTGGGAGCCAAAAGCATGAACACTGAAGCTTTCTTT.

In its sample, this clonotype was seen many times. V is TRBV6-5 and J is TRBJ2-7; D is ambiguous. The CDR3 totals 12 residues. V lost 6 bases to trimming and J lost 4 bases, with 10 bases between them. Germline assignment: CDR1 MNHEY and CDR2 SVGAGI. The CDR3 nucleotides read TGTGCCAGCAGCCGCGATAGTTACGAGCAGTACTTC. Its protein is CASSRDSYEQYF.

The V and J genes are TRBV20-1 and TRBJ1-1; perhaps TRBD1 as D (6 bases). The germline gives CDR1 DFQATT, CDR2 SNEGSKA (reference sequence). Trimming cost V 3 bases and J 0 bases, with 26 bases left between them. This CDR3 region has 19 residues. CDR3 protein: CSARDHRESGFVMNTEAFF. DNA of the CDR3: TGCAGTGCTAGGGACCACAGGGAGAGTGGTTTCGTTATGAACACTGAAGCTTTCTTT.

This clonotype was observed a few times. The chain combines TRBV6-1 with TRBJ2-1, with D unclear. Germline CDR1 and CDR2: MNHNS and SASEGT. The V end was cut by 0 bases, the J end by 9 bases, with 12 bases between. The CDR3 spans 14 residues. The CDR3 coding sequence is TGTGCCAGCAGTGAAGCGCCAAGCCAGACTGAGCAGTTCTTC. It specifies CASSEAPSQTEQFF.

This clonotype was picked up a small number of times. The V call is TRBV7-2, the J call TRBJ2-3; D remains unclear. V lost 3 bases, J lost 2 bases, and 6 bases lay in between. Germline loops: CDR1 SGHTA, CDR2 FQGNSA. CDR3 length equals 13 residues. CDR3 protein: CASSFYFTDTQYF. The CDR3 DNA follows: TGTGCCAGCAGCTTCTATTTCACAGATACGCAGTATTTT.

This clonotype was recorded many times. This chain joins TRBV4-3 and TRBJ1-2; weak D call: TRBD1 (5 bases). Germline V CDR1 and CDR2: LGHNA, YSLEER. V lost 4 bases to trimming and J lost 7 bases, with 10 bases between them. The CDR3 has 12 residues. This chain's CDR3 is CASSLGGFGYTF. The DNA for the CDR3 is TGCGCCAGCAGCCTTGGGGGATTTGGCTACACCTTC.

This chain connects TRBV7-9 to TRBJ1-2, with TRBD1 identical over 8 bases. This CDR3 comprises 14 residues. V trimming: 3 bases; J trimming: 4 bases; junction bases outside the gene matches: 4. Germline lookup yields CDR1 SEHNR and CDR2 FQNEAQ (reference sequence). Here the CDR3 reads CASSLTGVGYGYTF. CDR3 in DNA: TGTGCCAGCAGCTTGACAGGGGTGGGCTATGGCTACACCTTC.

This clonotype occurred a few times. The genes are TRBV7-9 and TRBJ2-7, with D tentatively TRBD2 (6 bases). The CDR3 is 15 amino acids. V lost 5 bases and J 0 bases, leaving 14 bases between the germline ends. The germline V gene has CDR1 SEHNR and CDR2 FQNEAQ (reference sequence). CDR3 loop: CASSILPGLSYEQYF. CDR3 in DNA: TGTGCCAGCAGCATCTTACCGGGACTCTCCTACGAGCAGTACTTC.

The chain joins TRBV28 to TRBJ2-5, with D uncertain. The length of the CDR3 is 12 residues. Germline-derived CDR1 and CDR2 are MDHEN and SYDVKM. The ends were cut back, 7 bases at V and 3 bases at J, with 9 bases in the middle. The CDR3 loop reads CASIGQEETQYF. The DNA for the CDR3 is TGTGCCAGCATCGGCCAGGAAGAGACCCAGTACTTC.